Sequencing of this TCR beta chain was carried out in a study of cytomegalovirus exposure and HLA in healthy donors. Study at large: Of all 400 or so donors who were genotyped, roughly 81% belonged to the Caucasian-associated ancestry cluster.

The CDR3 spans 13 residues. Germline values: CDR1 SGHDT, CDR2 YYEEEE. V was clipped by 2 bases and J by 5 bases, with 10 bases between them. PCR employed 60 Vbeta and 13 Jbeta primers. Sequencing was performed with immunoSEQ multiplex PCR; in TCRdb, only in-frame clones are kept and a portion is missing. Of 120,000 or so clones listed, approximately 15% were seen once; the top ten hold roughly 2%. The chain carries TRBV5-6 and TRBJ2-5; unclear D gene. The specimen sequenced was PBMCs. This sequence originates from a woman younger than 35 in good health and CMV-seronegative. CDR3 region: CASSFLFVETQYF. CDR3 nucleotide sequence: TGTGCCAGCAGCTTCTTATTTGTGGAGACCCAGTACTTC.